This is a list of T cell receptor beta chains from one sample in a study of blood T cell repertoires in COVID-19. Assay: immunoSEQ multiplex PCR; the TCRdb copy retains only in-frame clones and omits some. The sample records roughly 120,000 clones, roughly 83% being singletons. Sequenced material: peripheral blood. The receptors originated from a man younger than 45 with acute or convalescent COVID-19. Each CDR3 is given with its conserved first and last residue. D genes are given only for firm matches. The size of a clone is reported for some rows only, either as once, few or many, or as a class for expanded clones.

d_gene,v_gene,j_gene,abundance,CDR3aa,CDR3nt
.,TRBV12-5,TRBJ1-3,.,CASGLGTRGAFSGNTIYF,TGTGCTAGTGGTTTGGGGACCCGGGGTGCCTTCTCTGGAAACACCATATATTTT
.,TRBV7-3,TRBJ2-1,.,CASSLGRYNEQFF,TGTGCCAGCAGCTTAGGCCGCTACAATGAGCAGTTCTTC
TRBD1,TRBV7-8,TRBJ1-6,.,CASSADRGVSPLHF,TGTGCCAGCAGCGCCGACAGGGGAGTTTCACCCCTCCACTTT
.,TRBV5-1,TRBJ2-3,.,CASSLARPPSADTQYF,TGCGCCAGCAGCTTGGCTAGACCCCCTAGCGCAGATACGCAGTATTTT
.,TRBV19,TRBJ1-1,.,CASQSTANTEAFF,TGTGCCAGTCAGTCGACAGCAAACACTGAAGCTTTCTTT
TRBD1,TRBV10-3,TRBJ1-2,.,CAISEPGDSSNYGYTF,TGTGCCATCAGTGAGCCCGGGGACAGCTCTAACTATGGCTACACCTTC
TRBD1,TRBV10-3,TRBJ2-2,.,CAISATDRGTGELFF,TGTGCCATCAGTGCGACCGACAGGGGCACCGGGGAGCTGTTTTTT
.,TRBV10-3,TRBJ1-6,.,CAISESENSPLHF,TGTGCCATCAGTGAGTCTGAGAATTCACCCCTCCACTTT
.,TRBV6-5,TRBJ2-1,.,CASSYSTINEQFF,TGTGCCAGCAGTTACTCGACTATCAATGAGCAGTTCTTC
TRBD1,TRBV9,TRBJ1-5,few,CASSVTGNNNQPQHF,TGTGCCAGCAGCGTGACAGGGAATAACAATCAGCCCCAGCATTTT
.,TRBV25-1,TRBJ1-4,.,CASSAAMATNEKLFF,TGTGCCAGCAGTGCTGCGATGGCAACTAATGAAAAACTGTTTTTT
.,TRBV5-4,TRBJ2-5,.,CASSLDWETQYF,TGTGCCAGCAGCTTGGACTGGGAGACCCAGTACTTC
.,TRBV30,TRBJ1-1,.,CAWSPGQTEAFF,TGTGCCTGGAGTCCTGGGCAGACTGAAGCTTTCTTT
TRBD1,TRBV18,TRBJ1-1,.,CASSGTGPLNTEAFF,TGTGCCAGCTCTGGGACAGGGCCACTGAACACTGAAGCTTTCTTT
TRBD1,TRBV2,TRBJ1-1,.,CASSVDRVGTEAFF,TGTGCCAGCAGCGTGGACAGGGTGGGCACTGAAGCTTTCTTT
.,TRBV30,TRBJ1-3,.,CAWSIKSYPGNTIYF,TGTGCCTGGAGTATTAAGAGCTACCCTGGAAACACCATATATTTT
TRBD1,TRBV4-2,TRBJ1-4,.,CASSQRQGDNEKLFF,TGTGCCAGCAGCCAGAGACAGGGAGATAATGAAAAACTGTTTTTT
.,TRBV28,TRBJ1-2,.,CASSSGAGYTF,TGTGCCAGCAGTTCAGGGGCGGGCTACACCTTC
.,TRBV3-1/TRBV3-2,TRBJ1-6,.,CASSQGGTSKMSPLHF,TGTGCCAGCAGCCAAGGCGGGACTTCGAAAATGTCACCCCTCCACTTT
.,TRBV9,TRBJ1-3,.,CASSAGALPSNTIYF,TGTGCCAGCAGCGCAGGGGCTTTGCCATCAAACACCATATATTTT
.,TRBV4-3,TRBJ1-2,.,CASSQDIGQGHYGYTF,TGCGCCAGCAGCCAAGATATCGGGCAGGGGCACTATGGCTACACCTTC
TRBD1,TRBV13,TRBJ1-3,.,CASSSRGLENTIYF,TGTGCCAGCAGCTCCAGGGGGCTGGAAAACACCATATATTTT
.,TRBV19,TRBJ1-1,.,CASRGRGYTEAFF,TGTGCCAGTAGAGGCAGGGGATACACTGAAGCTTTCTTT
TRBD1,TRBV4-2,TRBJ1-4,.,CASSQEGQQNEKLFF,TGTGCCAGCAGCCAAGAGGGACAGCAAAATGAAAAACTGTTTTTT
.,TRBV9,TRBJ1-2,few,CASGEGFGYGYTF,TGTGCCAGCGGGGAGGGGTTTGGCTATGGCTACACCTTC
.,TRBV10-3,TRBJ2-2,.,CASYPSDSNTGELFF,TGTGCCAGCTACCCTAGCGACTCGAACACCGGGGAGCTGTTTTTT
.,TRBV12-3/TRBV12-4,TRBJ2-7,.,CASSKTHYEQYF,TGTGCCAGCAGTAAAACTCACTACGAGCAGTACTTC
TRBD2,TRBV13,TRBJ2-5,.,CASSRRLAAFLETQYF,TGTGCCAGCAGCCGCCGACTAGCGGCCTTTTTGGAGACCCAGTACTTC
TRBD2,TRBV5-1,TRBJ2-1,.,CASSSRESPYNEQFF,TGCGCCAGCAGCTCGCGGGAGTCCCCCTACAATGAGCAGTTCTTC
.,TRBV18,TRBJ1-1,.,CASSPPISQYTEAFF,TGTGCCAGCTCACCACCAATTAGCCAGTACACTGAAGCTTTCTTT
TRBD2,TRBV5-1,TRBJ2-1,once,CASSPGLAVYNEQFF,TGCGCCAGCAGTCCGGGACTAGCGGTTTACAATGAGCAGTTCTTC
TRBD1,TRBV4-1,TRBJ1-2,.,CASSPRGDYGYTF,TGCGCCAGCAGCCCCAGGGGGGACTATGGCTACACCTTC